The source of this TCR beta chain is a study of cytomegalovirus exposure and HLA in healthy donors. Study-level results: Three CMV-associated chains proved CMV antigen-specific in vitro.

The table lists this clone with a count of one. Antigen unknown. 60 Vbeta and 13 Jbeta primers were used in PCR. Here immunoSEQ multiplex PCR was the method, and the copy in TCRdb shows in-frame clones only, minus some. Of around 230,000 clones detected, roughly 84% appear once; the ten largest clones hold 0.24%. The germline CDR1 and CDR2 sequences are MNHNS and SASEGT. Losses at the gene ends were 2 bases for V and 2 bases for J; bases not matched to a gene: 2. The CDR3 runs to 16 residues. This chain uses TRBV6-1 with TRBJ2-6; 8 bases line up with TRBD2. This clonotype was obtained from a girl aged 2-9 years in good health and CMV-seronegative. Material for sequencing was PBMCs. This CDR3 reads CASSERGGAGANVLTF. CDR3 DNA sequence: TGTGCCAGCAGTGAACGGGGGGGCGCTGGGGCCAACGTCCTGACTTTC.